This T cell receptor beta chain was sequenced during a study of OX40 agonist ivuxolimab in advanced cancers. The study in broad terms: Ivuxolimab, which targeted the costimulatory receptor OX40 (CD134), was an agonistic, fully human IgG2 monoclonal antibody. The point of sequencing TCRbeta in the periphery was to test whether ivuxolimab changed TCR sequence diversity and drove clonal T-cell expansion. The paper covers the monotherapy dose-escalation part of the phase I ivuxolimab trial, which included N = 52 patients. Intravenous ivuxolimab was administered to patients every 2 weeks at six dose levels: 0.01, 0.1, 0.3, 1.5, 3 and 10 mg/kg. Partial responses were achieved by three dose-escalation patients, of whom one had hepatocellular carcinoma and two had cutaneous melanoma. Of the roughly 51 dose-escalation patients, hepatocellular carcinoma was present in about 20, melanoma in about 15, renal cell carcinoma in 9 and head and neck cancer in 9. In the dose-escalation cohort, roughly 80% of patients were male, and the mean age was approximately 60 years, with a range of about 23 to 90. Patients were allowed to have had prior anti-PD-1, anti-PD-L1 or anti-CTLA-4 therapy, and about 40% of the dose-escalation patients had been treated with checkpoint inhibitors.

Via the germline V gene, CDR1 is SGHRS and CDR2 YFSETQ. Trimming at the junction amounts to 4 bases on V and 1 base on J, and the germline ends lie 3 bases apart. The cysteine opens and the phenylalanine closes a CDR3 of 11 amino acids. Only the CDR3 part of the read is kept: 33 bases, read in frame from the first base. This clone has only one observation. Its antigen is currently not known. The sample holds no much larger clone one base away, and base qualities are not on file. Genomic DNA was isolated from the sorted cells so that the TCRbeta CDR3 region could be sequenced. The immunoSEQ Assay was used for sequencing of TCRbeta CDR3 regions. TCRdb stores this immuneACCESS table with in-frame sequences only. Part of the clones is absent; in the studies checked, under half of the shortfall reflects unresolved V genes, and no reason is known for the rest. This sample gives 60,000 to 65,000 clones in total; about 92% of them show up just once. The ten top clones hold 0.62% of the sample.

Study-wide findings and limitations: The antigen specificity of the clonally expanded peripheral T cells was not determined. In the 0.1-3.0 mg/kg groups, partial responders had among the lowest normalized peripheral clonal expansion, particularly in CD8+ T cells. Low levels of normalized T-cell clonal expansion were also seen in some patients who did not respond. On average, CD8+ T cells showed more expanded clones than CD4+ T cells after ivuxolimab. At doses of 0.1 to 3.0 mg/kg, clonal expansion of both CD4+ and CD8+ blood T cells was observed from baseline to week 6.

The trial excluded patients who had a history of autoimmune disease or were on systemic immunosuppression. Peripheral blood for TCR sequencing was collected from all dose cohorts at baseline, on cycle 4 day 1, and on cycle 7 day 1. Samples were obtained from an open-label, multicenter, first-in-human phase I dose-escalation trial of ivuxolimab. Adults with locally advanced or metastatic melanoma, renal cell carcinoma, hepatocellular carcinoma or head and neck squamous cell carcinoma were enrolled in the trial. Before TCR sequencing, CD4+ T cells and CD8+ T cells were sorted from peripheral blood as separate populations.

The sequence was collected from an adult with an advanced solid tumor such as melanoma, head and neck, liver or kidney cancer. Sequenced here: CD4+ or CD8+ T cells sorted from blood, sampled in a trial of the OX40 agonist ivuxolimab. This chain joins TRBV5-1 to TRBJ2-7; no confident D gene assignment can be made. At the DNA level, the sequence is TGCGCCAGCAGCGAATCCTACGAGCAGTACTTC. It encodes CASSESYEQYF.